These 20 T cell receptor beta chains originate from one sample sequenced in a study of control samples from healthy donors and cancer patients. Here immunoSEQ multiplex PCR was the method, and the copy in TCRdb shows in-frame clones only, minus some. The sample has about 80,000 clones, over 85% seen once. Sequencing was carried out using blood. These TCRs come from a man aged 45-65 years in good health.

The genes are TRBV9 and TRBJ1-5; D uncertain. V shed 0 bases and J shed 3 bases, with 4 bases lying between them. CDR1 and CDR2 (germline): SGDLS, YYNGEE. CDR3 size: 13 residues. Here the CDR3 DNA reads TGTGCCAGCAGCGTAGCCCCCAATCAGCCCCAGCATTTT. It translates to CASSVAPNQPQHF.

The rearrangement joins TRBV5-1 to TRBJ2-2; the D is unclear. V lost 0 bases, J lost 1 base, and 4 bases lay in between. The CDR3 has 14 residues. Per the germline V gene, CDR1 is SGHRS and CDR2 is YFSETQ. The CDR3 coding sequence is TGCGCCAGCAGCTTGGATGGGAACACCGGGGAGCTGTTTTTT. This sequence encodes CASSLDGNTGELFF.

This clone was seen a single time. The J gene is TRBJ1-6, the V gene TRBV19; D not certain. This CDR3 contains 16 residues. The germline V gene encodes CDR1 LNHDA and CDR2 SQIVND (reference sequence). Trimming left V 5 bases short and J 5 bases short, with 16 bases between. CDR3 nucleotides: TGTGCCAGTAGTCCCGGACGTAGGGAAAATAATTCACCCCTCCACTTT. This sequence encodes CASSPGRRENNSPLHF.

This clone came up once. V and J are TRBV3-1 (or the pseudogene TRBV3-2) and TRBJ2-2, with 9 bases lining up with TRBD1. The V gene end was trimmed by 4 bases and the J gene end by 1 base; junction bases not matched to a gene: 7. Germline-derived CDR1 and CDR2 are LGHDT and YNNKEL (reference sequence). This CDR3 has 17 residues. CDR3 nucleotide sequence: TGTGCCAGCAGCCTCGGACCGGGACAGGGGAACACCGGGGAGCTGTTTTTT. Its protein product is CASSLGPGQGNTGELFF.

This chain links TRBV29-1 with TRBJ1-5; TRBD1 is a possible D gene (5 bases). The CDR3 is made up of 12 amino acids. The germline V gene encodes CDR1 SQVTM and CDR2 ANQGSEA. The ends were cut back, 4 bases at V and 5 bases at J, with 9 bases in the middle. CDR3 bases: TGCAGCGTTGGTGGGGGGGATCAGCCCCAGCATTTT. It yields the protein CSVGGGDQPQHF.

Here the CDR3 reads CASSFLYQETQYF. In DNA, the CDR3 is TGTGCCAGCAGCTTTCTATACCAAGAGACCCAGTACTTC. The gene calls are TRBV5-5 and TRBJ2-5; D gene unclear. The V gene's germline CDR1 is SGHKS and CDR2 YYEKEE (reference sequence). The germline V and J ends were trimmed by 2 bases and 0 bases, with 5 bases remaining between them. The CDR3 runs to 13 residues.

This clone came up once. The rearrangement uses TRBV6-6 and TRBJ1-4; unclear D gene. The CDR3 length is 15 residues. Trimming removed 2 bases at V and 3 bases at J, with 10 bases between. Germline V CDR1 and CDR2: MNHNY, SVGAGI (reference sequence). The CDR3 protein is CASSYGRAANEKLFF. The CDR3 region has the DNA TGTGCCAGCAGTTACGGTCGGGCTGCTAATGAAAAACTGTTTTTT.

This chain joins TRBV11-3 and TRBJ2-1; 9 bases match TRBD2. V dropped 5 bases and J dropped 2; count of bases not matched to a gene: 10. There are 17 residues in the CDR3. Germline CDR1 and CDR2: SGHNT and YENEEA. The CDR3 protein is CASSPGTGLATYNEQFF. Here the CDR3 DNA reads TGTGCCAGCAGCCCCGGGACCGGACTAGCGACCTACAATGAGCAGTTCTTC.

By proportion, this clone is large. This chain's CDR3 is CASSLGTSLQAFF. CDR3 coding DNA: TGTGCCAGCAGCTTGGGCACTAGTCTCCAAGCTTTCTTT. The chain uses TRBV5-8 and TRBJ1-1, with D uncertain. This CDR3 has 13 amino acids. Trimming left V 0 bases short and J 9 bases short, with 12 bases between. CDR1 SGHTS and CDR2 YDEGEE come from the germline V gene. The complete variable domain, with remaining parts taken from reference TRBV5-8 and TRBJ1-1, reads EAGVTQSPTHLIKTRGQQATLRCSPISGHTSVYWYQQALGLGLQFLLWYDEGEERNRGNFPPRFSGRQFPNYSSELNVNALELEDSALYLCASSLGTSLQAFFGQGTRLTVV.

The V gene is TRBV2, the J gene TRBJ2-7; D uncertain. CDR3 length: 12 residues. Trimming shortened V by 6 bases and J by 2 bases, and 8 bases separated the two germline ends. Germline-derived CDR1 and CDR2 are SNHLY and FYNNEI. As DNA, the CDR3 is TGTGCCAGCAGCCTCCTTACCTACGAGCAGTACTTC. Translation gives CASSLLTYEQYF.

This sequence joins TRBV3-1 (or the pseudogene TRBV3-2) and TRBJ2-5; D remains unclear. The CDR3 has 12 residues. V lost 4 bases and J 5 bases, leaving 8 bases between the germline ends. Germline V lookup: CDR1 LGHDT, CDR2 YNNKEL (reference sequence). The CDR3 coding sequence is TGTGCCAGCAGCCTACCGCCGGAGACCCAGTACTTC. Translating gives CASSLPPETQYF.

The table lists this clone with a count of one. The rearrangement uses TRBV5-5 and TRBJ2-5, with D unclear. Trimming removed 5 bases at V and 1 base at J, with 9 bases between. From germline, CDR1 is SGHKS and CDR2 YYEKEE (reference sequence). There are 13 residues in the CDR3. Here the CDR3 DNA reads TGTGCCAGCAGACCCGACCTCCAAGAGACCCAGTACTTC. Encoded protein: CASRPDLQETQYF.

CDR3: CSATRATNEKLFF. The CDR3 DNA reads as TGCAGCGCCACCAGGGCCACTAATGAAAAACTGTTTTTT. The V and J genes are TRBV29-1 and TRBJ1-4; D perhaps matches TRBD1 (5 bases). V was pared by 7 bases and J by 2 bases, with 11 bases between. The CDR3 has 13 amino acids. Per germline, CDR1 SQVTM and CDR2 ANQGSEA.

V and J are TRBV5-1 and TRBJ2-3; D unresolved. V lost 4 bases and J lost 1, with 7 bases in between. The length of the CDR3 is 13 residues. The germline V gene has CDR1 SGHRS and CDR2 YFSETQ. CDR3 DNA: TGCGCCAGCAGCCCGCAGGGCACAGATACGCAGTATTTT. Protein: CASSPQGTDTQYF.

The CDR3 region is CASKATSGDYNEQFF. CDR3 nucleotide sequence: TGCGCCAGCAAGGCGACTAGCGGAGACTACAATGAGCAGTTCTTC. The rearrangement joins TRBV10-2 to TRBJ2-1; 9 bases line up with TRBD2. The CDR3 runs 15 residues. Per germline, CDR1 WSHSY and CDR2 SAAADI. V shed 7 bases, J shed 3 bases, and the junction held 7 bases outside the gene matches.

This chain connects TRBV5-4 to TRBJ2-3; TRBD1 might be the D (5 bases). Trimming removed 4 bases from V and 3 bases from J, with 12 bases in between. Germline CDR1 reads SGHNT; CDR2 reads YYREEE (reference sequence). The CDR3 runs 14 residues. For the CDR3, the DNA is TGTGCCAGCAGCAGGGGTAGCAGGACAGATACGCAGTATTTT. As protein: CASSRGSRTDTQYF. The complete variable domain, with remaining parts taken from reference TRBV5-4 and TRBJ2-3, reads ETGVTQSPTHLIKTRGQQVTLRCSSQSGHNTVSWYQQALGQGPQFIFQYYREEENGRGNFPPRFSGLQFPNYSSELNVNALELDDSALYLCASSRGSRTDTQYFGPGTRLTVL.

Only one count was recorded for this clone. The chain has TRBV6-1 and TRBJ2-3; 8 bases map to TRBD2. J was trimmed by 1 base and V by 3 bases; bases with no gene match: 3. The CDR3 sequence is 15 residues long. The germline V gene has CDR1 MNHNS and CDR2 SASEGT. CDR3 sequence reads: CASSEQAGGTDTQYF. CDR3 nucleotides: TGTGCCAGCAGTGAGCAAGCGGGGGGCACAGATACGCAGTATTTT.

The rearrangement links TRBV5-8 to TRBJ1-1; a weak D match, TRBD1 (6 bases). V gave up 1 base and J gave up 3 bases, with 10 bases separating them. The CDR3 sequence is 14 residues long. Germline V gene data show CDR1 as SGHTS and CDR2 as YDEGEE. CDR3 coding DNA: TGTGCCAGCAGCTTGAGGGGGTATGACACTGAAGCTTTCTTT. Amino acid sequence: CASSLRGYDTEAFF.

The chain has TRBV5-4 and TRBJ1-5, with D uncertain. Looked up from germline, CDR1 is SGHNT and CDR2 is YYREEE (reference sequence). The CDR3 sequence is 14 residues long. V was pared by 0 bases and J by 2 bases, with 6 bases between. CDR3 loop: CASSLEPGNQPQHF. CDR3 DNA sequence: TGTGCCAGCAGCTTGGAGCCCGGCAATCAGCCCCAGCATTTT. Together with reference TRBV5-4 and TRBJ1-5, the CDR3 gives the full variable domain: ETGVTQSPTHLIKTRGQQVTLRCSSQSGHNTVSWYQQALGQGPQFIFQYYREEENGRGNFPPRFSGLQFPNYSSELNVNALELDDSALYLCASSLEPGNQPQHFGDGTRLSIL.

The chain is built from TRBV7-2 and TRBJ2-2; weak D call: TRBD2 (6 bases). CDR3 size: 16 residues. Germline V CDR1 and CDR2: SGHTA, FQGNSA. The V end was cut by 0 bases, the J end by 6 bases, with 14 bases between. CDR3 DNA sequence: TGTGCCAGCAGCTTAGCTTCGGGGGTACCGTCCGGGGAGCTGTTTTTT. Its translation: CASSLASGVPSGELFF.